The present entry profiles one T cell receptor beta chain with its context. The method was immunoSEQ multiplex PCR; TCRdb's version includes in-frame clones alone and lacks a portion of them. In the table there are about 490,000 clones, around 79% of which are singletons. This sample was included in a study of shared clonotypes between healthy human individuals. Unmatched junction bases numbered 13, after V lost 1 base and J lost 4 bases. Germline CDR1 MDHEN, CDR2 SYDVKM. This CDR3 has 19 amino acids. The gene calls are TRBV28 and TRBJ2-1; 10 bases match TRBD1. Sequencing used PBMCs. This receptor was obtained from a woman aged 40-49 years in good health. Some clones in this sample may be carry-over from other donors' samples. In nucleotides, the CDR3 is TGTGCCAGCAGTTTATCCAAGACAGGGGGCCTACCTTCGTACAATGAGCAGTTCTTC. Encoded protein: CASSLSKTGGLPSYNEQFF.